This T cell receptor (beta chain) was sequenced during a study of blood T cell repertoires in COVID-19. Study-wide context: Italy, Spain and the United States were the sources of the convalescent and acute COVID-19 samples. Sample material is recorded as cDNA or gDNA derived from T cells, B-cell-depleted T cells, or PBMCs.

This CDR3 contains 16 residues. Germline CDR1 and CDR2: SGHRS and YFSETQ. Trimming shortened V by 0 bases and J by 0 bases, and 10 bases separated the two germline ends. The table came from immunoSEQ multiplex PCR; TCRdb's copy has only in-frame clones and leaves some out. The data show about 360,000 clones, about 88% seen once. Source material: peripheral blood. This TCR came from a human donor in a cohort sampled during active COVID-19. V usage is TRBV5-1 and J usage is TRBJ1-3; D is ambiguous. The CDR3 is CASSLASPRSGNTIYF. CDR3 sequence (DNA): TGCGCCAGCAGCTTGGCAAGTCCGCGCTCTGGAAACACCATATATTTT.